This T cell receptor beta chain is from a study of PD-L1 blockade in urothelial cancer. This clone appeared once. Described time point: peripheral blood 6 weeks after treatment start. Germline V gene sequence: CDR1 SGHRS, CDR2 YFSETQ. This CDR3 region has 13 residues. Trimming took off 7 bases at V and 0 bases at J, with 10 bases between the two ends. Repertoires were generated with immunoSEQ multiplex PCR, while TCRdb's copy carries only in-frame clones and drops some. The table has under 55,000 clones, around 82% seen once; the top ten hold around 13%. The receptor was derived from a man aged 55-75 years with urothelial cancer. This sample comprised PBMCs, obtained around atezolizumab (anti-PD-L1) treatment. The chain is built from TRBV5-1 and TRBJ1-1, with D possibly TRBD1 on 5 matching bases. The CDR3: CASWGGMNTEAFF. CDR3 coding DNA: TGCGCCAGCTGGGGGGGGATGAACACTGAAGCTTTCTTT.